Listed here are 17 T cell receptor beta chains from one sample, sequenced in a study of T cells after yellow fever vaccination. Each CDR3 protein is one row after TCRdb ran MiXCR on the 5' RACE reads. The sample lists 100,000 to 150,000 distinct CDR3 sequences, 7.2% occurring once. Sequencing used CD4+ T cells sorted from PBMCs, obtained approximately 47 days after the first yellow fever vaccination. The source of these receptors is a young man who received the YFV17D yellow fever vaccine.

This clonotype was recorded many times. The chain is built from TRBV10-3 and TRBJ2-3; D perhaps matches TRBD2 (5 bases). Germline V gene sequence: CDR1 ENHRY, CDR2 SYGVKD. This CDR3 region has 17 residues. The V end lost 2 bases, the J end lost 0 bases, and 15 bases lay between the germline ends. CDR3 nucleotide sequence: TGTGCCATCAGTGAGCATTCGGGAACTACTAGCACAGATACGCAGTATTTT. As protein: CAISEHSGTTSTDTQYF.

This clonotype was counted ten times or more. The J gene is TRBJ2-3, the V gene TRBV5-1, with 7 bases matching TRBD2. Germline CDR1 is SGHRS and CDR2 is YFSETQ. The V and J ends lost 4 bases and 8 bases, in that order; junction bases with no gene match: 10. The CDR3 contains 14 residues. The CDR3 here is CASSRWPGGGTQYF. The CDR3 DNA sequence: TGCGCCAGCAGCCGTTGGCCGGGGGGAGGTACGCAGTATTTT. The entire variable domain, with the rest obtained from reference TRBV5-1 and TRBJ2-3, is as follows: KAGVTQTPRYLIKTRGQQVTLSCSPISGHRSVSWYQQTPGQGLQFLFEYFSETQRNKGNFPGRFSGRQFSNSRSEMNVSTLELGDSALYLCASSRWPGGGTQYFGPGTRLTVL.

This clonotype was detected ten times or more. The chain is built from TRBV7-2 and TRBJ1-2; TRBD1 matches 7 bases. Trimming cost V 6 bases and J 4 bases; bases outside gene matches: 5. The CDR3 runs to 13 residues. The V gene's germline CDR1 is SGHTA and CDR2 FQGNSA. CDR3 sequence: CASRRQGSYGYTF. The DNA of the CDR3 is TGTGCCAGCAGGCGACAGGGCAGCTATGGCTACACCTTC.

This clonotype was found many times. The rearrangement links TRBV5-6 to TRBJ2-1, with D maybe TRBD2 (6 bases). The V end lost 4 bases, the J end lost 8 bases, and 19 bases lay between the germline ends. Looked up from germline, CDR1 is SGHDT and CDR2 is YYEEEE. The CDR3 runs to 15 residues. Here the CDR3 reads CASSETGAGLDEQFF. CDR3 bases: TGTGCCAGCAGCGAAACAGGAGCGGGCCTGGATGAGCAGTTCTTC.

This clonotype came up many times. V and J are TRBV3-1 and TRBJ2-7, with TRBD1 as a possible D gene (6 bases). CDR1 and CDR2 (germline): LGHDT, YNNKEL (reference sequence). Trimming cost V 3 bases and J 4 bases, with 19 bases left between them. This CDR3 is built from 16 residues. CDR3 nucleotide sequence: TGTGCCAGCAGCCAGGGTCGGGACACCCCGTGGTACGAGCAGTACTTC. This sequence encodes CASSQGRDTPWYEQYF.

The chain has TRBV18 and TRBJ2-7; 9 bases are shared with TRBD1. The trim removed 2 bases at V and 5 bases at J, leaving 4 bases unmatched. CDR1 is KGHSH, CDR2 LQKENI, per germline. The CDR3 sequence is 14 residues long. The CDR3 region is CASSPYGTGNEQYF. The CDR3 bases are TGTGCCAGCTCACCATACGGGACAGGGAACGAGCAGTACTTC.

Turning to this clonotype: With a much larger clone just one base away, this may be a read error. This likely comes from a read error, as the CDR3 has no conserved phenylalanine or tryptophan at its end. V gene TRBV7-2 combines with J gene TRBJ2-7; 7 bases line up with TRBD2. Unmatched junction bases numbered 6, after V lost 5 bases and J lost 2 bases. The germline V gene has CDR1 SGHTA and CDR2 FQGNSA. The CDR3 covers 14 residues. The DNA for the CDR3 is TGTGCCAGCAGCCTCAGCGGGGATCCCTACGAGCAGTACCTC. Residues: CASSLSGDPYEQYL.

Turning to this clonotype: One base away lies a much larger clone, so this may be a sequencing read error. This chain links TRBV20-1 with TRBJ2-1; 8 bases line up with TRBD1. The J segment lost 9 bases and the V segment lost 7 bases, leaving 14 bases of the junction unmatched. In germline, CDR1 is DFQATT, CDR2 SNEGSKA (reference sequence). This CDR3 is 14 amino acids long. The CDR3 sequence is CSGAQGGRRPEQFF. The CDR3 DNA reads as TGCAGTGGTGCACAGGGGGGCCGGCGTCCTGAGCAGTTCTTC.

At least ten counts were recorded for this clonotype. The V gene is TRBV3-1, the J gene TRBJ2-5; 8 nucleotides align to TRBD1. This CDR3 comprises 18 residues. Germline CDR1 reads LGHDT; CDR2 reads YNNKEL (reference sequence). V dropped 3 bases and J dropped 1; count of bases not matched to a gene: 13. The CDR3 bases are TGTGCCAGCAGCCAGTCGCGATTCAGGGGGCATACCCAAGAGACCCAGTACTTC. The encoded protein is CASSQSRFRGHTQETQYF.

There are many counts of this clonotype. The gene calls are TRBV7-2 and TRBJ2-2; TRBD1 might be the D (5 bases). V lost 6 bases to trimming and J lost 7 bases, with 9 bases between them. Germline assignment: CDR1 SGHTA and CDR2 FQGNSA. The CDR3 covers 12 residues. The CDR3, as DNA: TGTGCCAGCAGGCAACAGGACGGGGAGCTGTTTTTT. Amino acid sequence: CASRQQDGELFF. The full variable domain, its missing parts supplied by reference TRBV7-2 and TRBJ2-2, is GAGVSQSPSNKVTEKGKDVELRCDPISGHTALYWYRQSLGQGLEFLIYFQGNSAPDKSGLPSDRFSAERTGGSVSTLTIQRTQQEDSAVYLCASRQQDGELFFGEGSRLTVL.

At least ten counts were recorded for this clonotype. The rearrangement joins TRBV9 to TRBJ2-7; tentative D call: TRBD1 (5 bases). Trimming shortened V by 0 bases and J by 4 bases, and 14 bases separated the two germline ends. CDR3 length: 15 residues. The V gene's germline CDR1 is SGDLS and CDR2 YYNGEE. CDR3 nucleotide sequence: TGTGCCAGCAGCGTAGTGGCCAGGGCCCCTTACGAGCAGTACGTC. It specifies CASSVVARAPYEQYV.

This clonotype was observed a few times. V usage is TRBV7-2 and J usage is TRBJ1-6; D is uncertain. Germline CDR1 and CDR2: SGHTA and FQGNSA. This CDR3 comprises 17 residues. V lost 6 bases and J lost 0, with 15 bases in between. CDR3 sequence reads: CASSSPRQSSYNSPLHF. CDR3 coding DNA: TGTGCCAGCAGTTCCCCCCGACAAAGCTCCTATAATTCACCCCTCCACTTT.

This clonotype has ten or more counts. The V gene is TRBV2, the J gene TRBJ2-5; 9 positions match TRBD1. Trimming removed 3 bases from V and 6 bases from J; junction bases left unmatched: 2. In germline, CDR1 is SNHLY, CDR2 FYNNEI. The CDR3 is 13 residues long. CDR3 sequence (DNA): TGTGCCAGCAGTGAGGACAGGGGACAGACCCAGTACTTC. It yields the protein CASSEDRGQTQYF.

This clonotype was counted only a few times. V and J are TRBV4-3 and TRBJ2-1, with 10 bases that match TRBD1. CDR3 length equals 16 residues. Germline CDR1 is LGHNA and CDR2 is YSLEER. Losses at the gene ends were 4 bases for V and 8 bases for J; bases not matched to a gene: 11. Here the CDR3 DNA reads TGCGCCAGCAGCCGAGATTCTCGGACAGGGGGACATGAGCAGTTCTTC. Encoded protein: CASSRDSRTGGHEQFF.

This clonotype was found many times. The chain employs TRBV7-3 and TRBJ2-3, with 11 bases fitting TRBD2. This CDR3 is 17 amino acids long. Germline trimming cut 6 bases from V and 1 base from J; bases unmatched to any gene: 9. CDR1 is SGHTA, CDR2 FQGTGA, per germline. CDR3 nucleotide sequence: TGTGCCAGCAGTCTCGGGCTAGCGGGGGGAGGCACAGATACGCAGTATTTT. Its translation: CASSLGLAGGGTDTQYF.

This clonotype was observed at least ten times. The chain recombines TRBV11-3 with TRBJ2-3; D gene ambiguous. Trimming cost V 4 bases and J 2 bases, with 7 bases left between them. The CDR3 contains 13 residues. CDR1 and CDR2 (germline): SGHNT, YENEEA. The CDR3 region is CASSWSPTDTQYF. In DNA form, the CDR3 reads TGTGCCAGCAGCTGGAGTCCCACAGATACGCAGTATTTT. Complete variable domain (other parts from reference TRBV11-3 and TRBJ2-3): EAGVVQSPRYKIIEKKQPVAFWCNPISGHNTLYWYLQNLGQGPELLIRYENEEAVDDSQLPKDRFSAERLKGVDSTLKIQPAELGDSAVYLCASSWSPTDTQYFGPGTRLTVL.

This clonotype was recorded many times. The CDR3 DNA sequence: TGTGCCAGCAGATCGACAGGGAACCAGCCCCAGCATTTT. It is translated as CASRSTGNQPQHF. V is TRBV2 and J is TRBJ1-5, with 7 bases fitting TRBD1. This CDR3 has 13 amino acids. Trimming took 6 bases from V and 7 from J; bases not matched to a gene: 6. Germline-derived CDR1 and CDR2 are SNHLY and FYNNEI.